The entry below describes one TCR beta chain. Its antigen is unidentified. The CDR3 totals 15 residues. Trimming cost V 2 bases and J 5 bases, with 15 bases left between them. The germline gives CDR1 LGHDT, CDR2 YNNKEL (reference sequence). Clones were sequenced by immunoSEQ multiplex PCR, and TCRdb holds only the in-frame ones, with some missing. Found here are 110,000 or so clones, roughly nine tenths of them singletons; the top ten hold over 3%. The data derive from a study of T cell responses to AZD1222 COVID-19 vaccine. Findings and limits, study-wide: Mapped onto spike, vaccine-associated CD4 TCRs spanned it and were dominant at 160-218 and 743-854. Donors were chiefly white British, with a greater number of females, and clonal diversity was perhaps underestimated.

This receptor was taken from an adult in good health. This chain uses TRBV3-1 (or the pseudogene TRBV3-2) with TRBJ2-5; D perhaps matches TRBD1 (5 bases). The sample here was peripheral blood, taken on day 0 of MenACWY control vaccination. CDR3: CASSQSLGAGETQYF. Here the CDR3 DNA reads TGTGCCAGCAGCCAAAGCCTAGGGGCCGGGGAGACCCAGTACTTC.